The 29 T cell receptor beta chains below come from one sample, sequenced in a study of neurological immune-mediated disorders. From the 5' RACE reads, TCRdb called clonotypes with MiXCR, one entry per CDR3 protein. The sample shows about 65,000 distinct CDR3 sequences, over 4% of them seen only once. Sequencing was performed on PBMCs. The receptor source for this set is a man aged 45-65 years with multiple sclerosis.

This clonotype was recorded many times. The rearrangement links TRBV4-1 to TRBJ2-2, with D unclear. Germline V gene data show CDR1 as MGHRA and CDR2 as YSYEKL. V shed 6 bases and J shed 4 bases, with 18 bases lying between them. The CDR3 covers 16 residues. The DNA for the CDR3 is TGCGCCAGCAGTCAGCGAAGTCAGCCGGGCACCGGGGAGCTGTTTTTT. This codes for CASSQRSQPGTGELFF.

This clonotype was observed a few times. This CDR3 is CASSLLGVKGGNQPQHF. In DNA form, the CDR3 reads TGTGCCAGCAGTTTATTAGGCGTTAAAGGAGGCAATCAGCCCCAGCATTTT. V and J are TRBV27 and TRBJ1-5; D is undetermined. Germline-derived CDR1 and CDR2 are MNHEY and SMNVEV (reference sequence). This CDR3 has 17 residues. V was shortened by 1 base and J by 2 bases, with 15 bases between the two germline ends.

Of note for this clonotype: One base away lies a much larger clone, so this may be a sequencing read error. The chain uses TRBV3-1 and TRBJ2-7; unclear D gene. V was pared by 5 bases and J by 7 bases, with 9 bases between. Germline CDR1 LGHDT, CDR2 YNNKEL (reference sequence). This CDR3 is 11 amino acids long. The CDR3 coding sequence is TGTGCCAGCAGCAAAACGCGGGAGCAGTACTTC. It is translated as CASSKTREQYF.

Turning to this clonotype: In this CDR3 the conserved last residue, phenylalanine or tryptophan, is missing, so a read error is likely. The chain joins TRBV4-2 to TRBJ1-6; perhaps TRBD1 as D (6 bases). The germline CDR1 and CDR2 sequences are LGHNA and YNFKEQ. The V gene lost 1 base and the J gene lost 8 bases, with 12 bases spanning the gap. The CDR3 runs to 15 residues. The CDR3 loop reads CASSQGSRGYSPLHN. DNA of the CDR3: TGTGCCAGCAGCCAAGGGTCCAGGGGCTATTCACCCCTCCACAAT.

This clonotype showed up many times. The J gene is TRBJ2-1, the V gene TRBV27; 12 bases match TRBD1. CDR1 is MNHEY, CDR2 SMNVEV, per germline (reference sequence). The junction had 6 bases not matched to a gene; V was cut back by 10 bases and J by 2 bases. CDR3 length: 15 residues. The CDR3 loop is CATVGTGGAYNEQFF. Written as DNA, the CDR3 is TGTGCCACCGTTGGGACAGGGGGCGCCTACAATGAGCAGTTCTTC.

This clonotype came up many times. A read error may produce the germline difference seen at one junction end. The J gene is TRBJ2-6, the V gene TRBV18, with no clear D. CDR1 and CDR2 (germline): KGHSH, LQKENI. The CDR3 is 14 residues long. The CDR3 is CASSQGSGSNVLTF. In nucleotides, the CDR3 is TGTGCCAGCTCACAGGGCTCTGGGTCCAACGTCCTGACTTTC.

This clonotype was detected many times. The CDR3 nucleotides read TGTGCCAGCCGGGGGGAATTGGGGTATAATTCACCCCTCCACTTT. Residues: CASRGELGYNSPLHF. This chain joins TRBV12-3 or TRBV12-4 and TRBJ1-6; possibly TRBD1 for D (5 bases). The germline V and J ends were trimmed by 8 bases and 4 bases, with 15 bases remaining between them. The CDR3 spans 15 residues.

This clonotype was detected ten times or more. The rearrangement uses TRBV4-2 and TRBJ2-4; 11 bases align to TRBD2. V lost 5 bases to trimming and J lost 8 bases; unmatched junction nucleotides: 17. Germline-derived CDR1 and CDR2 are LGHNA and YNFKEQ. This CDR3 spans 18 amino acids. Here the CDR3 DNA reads TGTGCCAGCAGCGGAACGACTAGCGGGGCACACCTGAGGGACATTCAGTACTTC. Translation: CASSGTTSGAHLRDIQYF.

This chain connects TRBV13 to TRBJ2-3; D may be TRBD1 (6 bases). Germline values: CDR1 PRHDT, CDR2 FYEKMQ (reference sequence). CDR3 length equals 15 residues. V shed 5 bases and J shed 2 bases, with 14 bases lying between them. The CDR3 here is CASSQDSGPTDTQYF. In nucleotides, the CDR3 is TGTGCCAGCAGCCAGGACAGTGGGCCCACAGATACGCAGTATTTT.

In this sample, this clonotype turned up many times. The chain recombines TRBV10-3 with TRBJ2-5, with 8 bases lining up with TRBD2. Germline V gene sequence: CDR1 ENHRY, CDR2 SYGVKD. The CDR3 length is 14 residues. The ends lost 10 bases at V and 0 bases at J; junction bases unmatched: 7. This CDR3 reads CATASRGDQETQYF. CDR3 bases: TGTGCCACCGCCTCGCGGGGGGACCAAGAGACCCAGTACTTC.

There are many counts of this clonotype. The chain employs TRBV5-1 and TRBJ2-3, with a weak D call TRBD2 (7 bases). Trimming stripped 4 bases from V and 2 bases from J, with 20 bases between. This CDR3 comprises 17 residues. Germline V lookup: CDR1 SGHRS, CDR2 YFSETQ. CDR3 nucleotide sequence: TGCGCCAGCAGCCCTTGGGGGCGCGGGGGCCTCACAGATACGCAGTATTTT. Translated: CASSPWGRGGLTDTQYF.

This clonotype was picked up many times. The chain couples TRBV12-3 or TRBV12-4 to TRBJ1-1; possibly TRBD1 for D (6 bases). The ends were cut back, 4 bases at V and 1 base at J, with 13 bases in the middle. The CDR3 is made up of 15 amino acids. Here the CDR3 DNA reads TGTGCCAGCAGTTCTACAGGGATAACGAACACTGAAGCTTTCTTT. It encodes CASSSTGITNTEAFF.

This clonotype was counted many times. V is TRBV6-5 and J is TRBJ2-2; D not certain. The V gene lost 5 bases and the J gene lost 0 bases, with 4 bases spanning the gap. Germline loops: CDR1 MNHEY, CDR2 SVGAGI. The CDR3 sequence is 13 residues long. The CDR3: CASSDPNTGELFF. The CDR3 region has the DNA TGTGCCAGCAGTGACCCGAACACCGGGGAGCTGTTTTTT.

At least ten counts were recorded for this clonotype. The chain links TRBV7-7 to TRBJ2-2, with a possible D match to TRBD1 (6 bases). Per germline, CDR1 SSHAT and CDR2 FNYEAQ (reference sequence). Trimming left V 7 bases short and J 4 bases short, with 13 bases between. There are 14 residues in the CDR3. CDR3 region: CASTLEGGTGELFF. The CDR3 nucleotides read TGTGCCAGCACCTTGGAAGGGGGCACCGGGGAGCTGTTTTTT.

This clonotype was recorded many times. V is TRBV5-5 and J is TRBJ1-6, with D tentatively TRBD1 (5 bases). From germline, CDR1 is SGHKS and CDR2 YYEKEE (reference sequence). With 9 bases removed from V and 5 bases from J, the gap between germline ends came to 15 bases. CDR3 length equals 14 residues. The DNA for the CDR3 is TGTGCCACCAGATGGGGGTTGGATAATTCACCCCTCCACTTT. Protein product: CATRWGLDNSPLHF.

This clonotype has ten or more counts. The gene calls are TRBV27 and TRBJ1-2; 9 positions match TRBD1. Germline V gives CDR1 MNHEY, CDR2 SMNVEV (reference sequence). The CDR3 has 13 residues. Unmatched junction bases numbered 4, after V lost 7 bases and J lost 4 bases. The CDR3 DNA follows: TGTGCCAGCAAAGACAGGGGGATCTATGGCTACACCTTC. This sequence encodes CASKDRGIYGYTF.

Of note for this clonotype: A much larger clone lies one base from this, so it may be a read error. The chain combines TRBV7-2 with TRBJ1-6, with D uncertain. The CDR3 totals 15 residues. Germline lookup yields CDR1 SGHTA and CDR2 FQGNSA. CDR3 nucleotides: TGTGCCAGCAGCTTAAATCCAGGACCAAATTCACCCCTCAACTTT. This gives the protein CASSLNPGPNSPLNF.

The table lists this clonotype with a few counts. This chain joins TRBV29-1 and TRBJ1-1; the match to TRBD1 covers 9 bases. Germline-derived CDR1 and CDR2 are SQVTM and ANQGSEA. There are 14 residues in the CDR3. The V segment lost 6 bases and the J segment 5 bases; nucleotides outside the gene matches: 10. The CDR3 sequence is CSVLTRTGVTEAFF. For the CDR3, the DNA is TGCAGCGTCCTGACTCGGACAGGGGTTACTGAAGCTTTCTTT.

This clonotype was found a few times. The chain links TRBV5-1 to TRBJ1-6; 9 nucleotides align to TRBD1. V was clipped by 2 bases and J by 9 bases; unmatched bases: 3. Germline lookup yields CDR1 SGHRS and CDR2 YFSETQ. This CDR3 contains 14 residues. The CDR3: CASSFDRGSSPLHF. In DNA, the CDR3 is TGCGCCAGCAGCTTCGACAGGGGGAGTTCACCCCTCCACTTT.

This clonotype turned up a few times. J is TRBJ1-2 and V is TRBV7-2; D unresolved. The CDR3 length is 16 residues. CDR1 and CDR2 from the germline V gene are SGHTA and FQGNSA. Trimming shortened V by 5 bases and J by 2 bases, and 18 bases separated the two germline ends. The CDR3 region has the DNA TGTGCCAGCAGCCCCCGTCCGCTGGATAGAAACTATGGCTACACCTTC. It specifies CASSPRPLDRNYGYTF.

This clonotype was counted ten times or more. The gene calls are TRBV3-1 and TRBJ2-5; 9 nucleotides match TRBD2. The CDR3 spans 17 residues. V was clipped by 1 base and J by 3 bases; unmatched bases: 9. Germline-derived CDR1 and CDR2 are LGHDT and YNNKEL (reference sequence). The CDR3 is CASSQGLLAGSKETQYF. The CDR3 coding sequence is TGTGCCAGCAGCCAAGGTTTGCTAGCGGGGTCGAAAGAGACCCAGTACTTC.

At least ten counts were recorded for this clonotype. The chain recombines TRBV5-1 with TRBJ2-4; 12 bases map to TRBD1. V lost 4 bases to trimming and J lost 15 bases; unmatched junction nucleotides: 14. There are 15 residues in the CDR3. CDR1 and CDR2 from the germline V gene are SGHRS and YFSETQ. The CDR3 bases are TGCGCCAGCAGCCGGGGGGACAGGGGGCCGTCCATGCTGTACTTC. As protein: CASSRGDRGPSMLYF.

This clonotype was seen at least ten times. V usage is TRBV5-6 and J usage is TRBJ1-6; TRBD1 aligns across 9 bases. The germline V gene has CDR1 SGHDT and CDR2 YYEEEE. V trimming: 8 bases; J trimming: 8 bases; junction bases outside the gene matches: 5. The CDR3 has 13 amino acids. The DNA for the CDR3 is TGTGCCAGTAACAGGGGGCTGGATTCACCCCTCCACTTT. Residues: CASNRGLDSPLHF.

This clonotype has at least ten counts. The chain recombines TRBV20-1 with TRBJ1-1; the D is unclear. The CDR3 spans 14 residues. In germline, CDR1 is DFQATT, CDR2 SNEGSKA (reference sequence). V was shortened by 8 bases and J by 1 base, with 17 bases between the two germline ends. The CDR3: CSPSGELRNTEAFF. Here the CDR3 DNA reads TGCAGTCCTTCCGGTGAGCTGCGGAACACTGAAGCTTTCTTT.

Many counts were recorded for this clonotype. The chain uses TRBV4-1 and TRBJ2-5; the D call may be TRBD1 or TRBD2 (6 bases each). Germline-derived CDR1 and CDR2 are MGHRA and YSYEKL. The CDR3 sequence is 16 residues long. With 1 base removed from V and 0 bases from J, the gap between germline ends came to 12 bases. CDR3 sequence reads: CASSQGWGANQETQYF. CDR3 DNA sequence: TGCGCCAGCAGCCAAGGTTGGGGGGCGAACCAAGAGACCCAGTACTTC.

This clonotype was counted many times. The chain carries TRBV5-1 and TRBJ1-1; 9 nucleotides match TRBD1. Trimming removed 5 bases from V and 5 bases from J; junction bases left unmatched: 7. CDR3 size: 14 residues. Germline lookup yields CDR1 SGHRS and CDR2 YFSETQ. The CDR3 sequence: CASRTDRGLTEAFF. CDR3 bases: TGCGCCAGCAGAACGGACAGGGGATTAACTGAAGCTTTCTTT.

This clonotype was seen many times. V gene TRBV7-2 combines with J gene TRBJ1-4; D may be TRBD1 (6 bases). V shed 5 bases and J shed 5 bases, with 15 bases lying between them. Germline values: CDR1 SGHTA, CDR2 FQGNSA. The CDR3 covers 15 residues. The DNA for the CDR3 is TGTGCCAGCAGCCCCGGGGGGGCCCACAATGAAAAACTGTTTTTT. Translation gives CASSPGGAHNEKLFF.

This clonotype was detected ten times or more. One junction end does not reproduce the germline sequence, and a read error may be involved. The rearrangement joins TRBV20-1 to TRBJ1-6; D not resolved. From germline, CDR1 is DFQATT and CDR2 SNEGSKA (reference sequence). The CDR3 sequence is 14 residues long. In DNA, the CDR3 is TGCAGTGCTAGTACCAGGAATGGTAATTCACCCCTCAACTTT. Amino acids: CSASTRNGNSPLNF.

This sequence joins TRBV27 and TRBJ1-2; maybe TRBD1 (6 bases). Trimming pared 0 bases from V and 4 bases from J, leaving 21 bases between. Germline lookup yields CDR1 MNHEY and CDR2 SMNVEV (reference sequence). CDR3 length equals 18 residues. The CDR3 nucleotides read TGTGCCAGCAGTTTATCTGACCCGGGACACCCAACACTCTATGGCTACACCTTC. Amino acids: CASSLSDPGHPTLYGYTF.